Following are 12 T cell receptor beta chains from one sample sequenced in a study of blood T cell repertoires in COVID-19. Some clones are missing from TCRdb's copy, which holds only in-frame ones; the method was immunoSEQ multiplex PCR. The sample includes around 230,000 clones, roughly four fifths of them seen just once. Sequenced sample: PBMCs or T cells enriched from blood (not recorded which). Every receptor here comes from a man aged 40-49 years who had recovered from COVID-19.

This clone was seen a single time. The gene calls are TRBV9 and TRBJ2-3; a possible D gene is TRBD2 (6 bases). CDR1 and CDR2 (germline): SGDLS, YYNGEE. Between the trimmed V and J ends, which lost 3 bases and 6 bases, there was a span of 11 bases. CDR3 length equals 13 residues. CDR3 bases: TGTGCCAGCAGCGCGCCCGCGGGGGATACGCAGTATTTT. This translates into CASSAPAGDTQYF.

CDR3 loop: CAMSSGDPPDTQYF. CDR3 nucleotides: TGTGCCATGTCGTCGGGGGACCCCCCAGATACGCAGTATTTT. The chain links TRBV10-3 to TRBJ2-3; tentative D call: TRBD2 (6 bases). The germline V gene has CDR1 ENHRY and CDR2 SYGVKD. The CDR3 has 14 residues. Trimming removed 9 bases at V and 4 bases at J, with 17 bases between.

The chain joins TRBV5-4 to TRBJ1-6; no clear D gene. The germline V gene has CDR1 SGHNT and CDR2 YYREEE (reference sequence). V gave up 4 bases and J gave up 8 bases, with 19 bases separating them. The CDR3 totals 16 residues. The CDR3 region has the DNA TGTGCCAGCAGCCCGGCAGATACCCGAGAGGATTCACCCCTCCACTTT. Protein sequence: CASSPADTREDSPLHF.

This clone is a singleton in its sample. This chain links TRBV5-1 with TRBJ2-3; a weak D match, TRBD2 (7 bases). The germline V gene encodes CDR1 SGHRS and CDR2 YFSETQ. Between the trimmed V and J ends, which lost 4 bases and 6 bases, there was a span of 15 bases. CDR3 length equals 14 residues. The DNA of the CDR3 is TGCGCCAGCAGCCCGGCGGGGGCAGGTGATACGCAGTATTTT. As protein: CASSPAGAGDTQYF.

This chain joins TRBV4-2 and TRBJ1-1, with 7 bases matching TRBD1. V dropped 1 base and J dropped 5; count of bases not matched to a gene: 4. The germline V gene has CDR1 LGHNA and CDR2 YNFKEQ. The CDR3 contains 14 residues. Written as DNA, the CDR3 is TGTGCCAGCAGCCAAGTAGGCAGGGGGACTGAAGCTTTCTTT. Residues: CASSQVGRGTEAFF.

The rearrangement links TRBV5-3 to TRBJ2-7; D ambiguous. TRBV5-3 belongs to the ORF category, with a function that is uncertain. V lost 0 bases, J lost 10 bases, and 11 bases lay in between. This CDR3 has 12 residues. The CDR3 DNA is TGTGCCAGAAGCTTGGGGTCAGCGTATCAGTACTTC. Translation: CARSLGSAYQYF.

This chain links TRBV6-6 with TRBJ2-1, with 9 bases that match TRBD1. This CDR3 is built from 15 residues. V dropped 2 bases and J dropped 7; count of bases not matched to a gene: 6. Per germline, CDR1 MNHNY and CDR2 SVGAGI (reference sequence). CDR3 protein: CASSYPGQGGNEQFF. The CDR3 bases are TGTGCCAGCAGTTACCCGGGACAGGGTGGGAATGAGCAGTTCTTC.

A note on this clone: The junction differs from germline at one of its ends, possibly a read error. This chain connects TRBV29-1 to TRBJ2-1; 12 positions agree with TRBD1. This CDR3 is built from 13 residues. CDR1 is SQVTM, CDR2 ANQGSEA, per germline. The DNA of the CDR3 is TGCAGTTCCGGGACAGGGGGCTACGATGAGCAGTTCTTC. It yields the protein CSSGTGGYDEQFF.

This chain joins TRBV5-6 and TRBJ1-2; perhaps TRBD1 as D (5 bases). Trimming shortened V by 5 bases and J by 8 bases, and 13 bases separated the two germline ends. The length of the CDR3 is 12 residues. CDR1 is SGHDT and CDR2 is YYEEEE in the germline V gene. CDR3 loop: CASSGGYPGYTF. The DNA for the CDR3 is TGTGCCAGCAGTGGGGGGTACCCGGGCTACACCTTC. The variable domain in full, completed from reference TRBV5-6 and TRBJ1-2, reads DAGVTQSPTHLIKTRGQQVTLRCSPKSGHDTVSWYQQALGQGPQFIFQYYEEEERQRGNFPDRFSGHQFPNYSSELNVNALLLGDSALYLCASSGGYPGYTFGSGTRLTVV.

The chain joins TRBV18 to TRBJ2-5; D ambiguous. The CDR3 has 14 residues. V lost 3 bases and J lost 7, with 15 bases in between. Per the germline V gene, CDR1 is KGHSH and CDR2 is LQKENI. The CDR3 nucleotides are TGTGCCAGCTCACCGCGCGACTCCGTCGGGACCCAGTACTTC. Amino acid sequence: CASSPRDSVGTQYF.

V and J are TRBV6-6 and TRBJ1-4; TRBD1 is a possible D gene (5 bases). Germline CDR1 reads MNHNY; CDR2 reads SVGAGI (reference sequence). This CDR3 contains 13 residues. V was clipped by 2 bases and J by 12 bases, with 13 bases between them. CDR3 nucleotide sequence: TGTGCCAGCAGTTACAACAGGTTGGAAGAACTGTTTTTT. It codes for CASSYNRLEELFF.

The chain links TRBV2 to TRBJ1-5, with unresolved D. Trimming took 2 bases from V and 7 from J, leaving 6 bases between them. Per the germline V gene, CDR1 is SNHLY and CDR2 is FYNNEI. This CDR3 comprises 12 residues. Written as DNA, the CDR3 is TGTGCCAGCAGTGAAAGCATCCAGCCCCAGCATTTT. Translation gives CASSESIQPQHF. Together with reference TRBV2 and TRBJ1-5, the CDR3 gives the full variable domain: EPEVTQTPSHQVTQMGQEVILRCVPISNHLYFYWYRQILGQKVEFLVSFYNNEISEKSEIFDDQFSVERPDGSNFTLKIRSTKLEDSAMYFCASSESIQPQHFGDGTRLSIL.